These 9 T cell receptor beta chains originate from one sample sequenced in a study of T cells in Graves' hyperthyroidism and ophthalmopathy. Amplified regions were TCR beta CDR3 sequences from RNA transcripts. An initial round of RT-PCR targeting the TCR CDR3 relied on the HTBI primer set. TCRdb analysed the multiplex PCR reads with MiXCR anew, one entry per CDR3 protein. The table includes a few hundred thousand distinct CDR3 sequences, roughly 15% detected once. Sequences were obtained from blood. The receptors derive from a woman in her thirties or forties with Graves' hyperthyroidism that later progressed to Graves' ophthalmopathy.

The genes are TRBV9 and TRBJ2-7; tentatively, D is TRBD1 or TRBD2 (5 bases each). The CDR3 totals 19 residues. V lost 1 base and J 4 bases, leaving 27 bases between the germline ends. The V gene's germline CDR1 is SGDLS and CDR2 YYNGEE. CDR3 amino acids: CASSVYFRVGTEGLYEQYF. For the CDR3, the DNA is TGTGCCAGCAGCGTATATTTTCGGGTGGGCACTGAGGGGCTATACGAGCAGTACTTC.

This clonotype was picked up many times. V usage is TRBV6-5 and J usage is TRBJ1-5; D gene ambiguous. Looked up from germline, CDR1 is MNHEY and CDR2 is SVGAGI. Trimming shortened V by 0 bases and J by 4 bases, and 10 bases separated the two germline ends. This CDR3 spans 15 amino acids. The CDR3 DNA reads TGTGCCAGCAGTTACTCGAGCGCAGAAAATCAGCCCCAGCATTTT. Translated: CASSYSSAENQPQHF.

This clonotype was detected many times. This chain uses TRBV12-3 or TRBV12-4 with TRBJ2-5; D gene ambiguous. The CDR3 has 13 amino acids. The V and J ends lost 2 bases and 0 bases respectively, with 4 bases between them. In DNA form, the CDR3 reads TGTGCCAGCAGTTTACAGTACCAAGAGACCCAGTACTTC. This sequence encodes CASSLQYQETQYF.

This clonotype was recorded at least ten times. This rearrangement joins TRBV5-6 to TRBJ1-1; D may be TRBD1 (5 bases). V shed 3 bases and J shed 3 bases, with 6 bases lying between them. The CDR3 totals 12 residues. Germline V gene sequence: CDR1 SGHDT, CDR2 YYEEEE. Here the CDR3 reads CASSWGDTEAFF. The CDR3 DNA is TGTGCCAGCAGCTGGGGCGACACTGAAGCTTTCTTT.

This clonotype was seen ten or more times. This chain uses TRBV5-6 with TRBJ1-5; unclear D gene. Trimming took off 4 bases at V and 6 bases at J, with 8 bases between the two ends. The CDR3 length is 12 residues. Germline-derived CDR1 and CDR2 are SGHDT and YYEEEE. CDR3: CASSALFQPQHF. The CDR3 coding sequence is TGTGCCAGCAGCGCCCTCTTTCAGCCCCAGCATTTT.

The J gene is TRBJ2-2, the V gene TRBV28, with 8 positions matching TRBD1. V lost 8 bases to trimming and J lost 5 bases; unmatched junction nucleotides: 7. The germline gives CDR1 MDHEN, CDR2 SYDVKM. The length of the CDR3 is 14 residues. Here the CDR3 DNA reads TGTGCCAGCCTCAGACAGGGGAGGACCGGGGAGCTGTTTTTT. This gives the protein CASLRQGRTGELFF.

This clonotype was counted ten times or more. V usage is TRBV10-1 and J usage is TRBJ2-1, with 9 bases fitting TRBD2. Germline loops: CDR1 WNHNN, CDR2 SYGVQD (reference sequence). V gave up 0 bases and J gave up 2 bases; unmatched junction bases: 2. The CDR3 covers 16 residues. The CDR3 DNA is TGCGCCAGCAGTGAGTCTCTAGCGGGAACCTACAATGAGCAGTTCTTC. Protein product: CASSESLAGTYNEQFF.

In its sample, this clonotype was seen many times. This chain links TRBV12-3 or TRBV12-4 with TRBJ1-2; D unresolved. This CDR3 spans 13 amino acids. V was pared by 1 base and J by 4 bases, with 7 bases between. CDR3 in DNA: TGTGCCAGCAGTTTAGGGATGGGCTATGGCTACACCTTC. Amino acids: CASSLGMGYGYTF.

This clonotype was counted at least ten times. This sequence joins TRBV27 and TRBJ2-1, with D possibly matching TRBD2 (6 bases). CDR1 is MNHEY and CDR2 is SMNVEV in the germline V gene (reference sequence). Trimming pared 0 bases from V and 2 bases from J, leaving 11 bases between. The CDR3 runs to 16 residues. CDR3 in amino acids: CASSLSFRLAYNEQFF. CDR3 bases: TGTGCCAGCAGTTTATCATTCCGACTAGCCTACAATGAGCAGTTCTTC.